The 14 T cell receptor beta chains given below trace back to one sample, sequenced in a study of CD8 T cells in Susac syndrome. cDNA came from about 0.51 to 1 ug RNA primed by random hexamers. TCRdb re-derived calls from the immunoSEQ multiplex PCR reads in MiXCR, one entry per CDR3 protein. Of 150,000 to 200,000 distinct CDR3 sequences in the sample, less than 95% were seen once. Sequenced sample: CD4+ T cells from PBMCs. These receptors came from a human donor with multiple sclerosis.

The rearrangement uses TRBV9 and TRBJ2-1; TRBD2 is a possible D gene (5 bases). The length of the CDR3 is 15 residues. Germline-derived CDR1 and CDR2 are SGDLS and YYNGEE. Trimming removed 0 bases from V and 2 bases from J, with 9 bases in between. Here the CDR3 reads CASSVVGAPYNEQFF. The CDR3 DNA follows: TGTGCCAGCAGCGTAGTGGGAGCTCCCTACAATGAGCAGTTCTTC.

V usage is TRBV7-9 and J usage is TRBJ1-5; 8 bases align to TRBD1. Germline loops: CDR1 SEHNR, CDR2 FQNEAQ (reference sequence). Trimming took 5 bases from V and 1 from J; bases not matched to a gene: 4. The CDR3 is 15 amino acids. CDR3 coding DNA: TGTGCCAGCAGCGGGGGACAGGCGAGCAATCAGCCCCAGCATTTT. This gives the protein CASSGGQASNQPQHF.

This chain links TRBV5-1 with TRBJ1-1; TRBD1 matches at 10 bases. The CDR3 extends over 15 amino acids. Germline V gene lookup returns CDR1 SGHRS and CDR2 YFSETQ. V dropped 4 bases and J dropped 2; count of bases not matched to a gene: 5. CDR3 region: CASSQGTGDNTEAFF. The DNA of the CDR3 is TGCGCCAGCAGCCAGGGGACAGGGGATAACACTGAAGCTTTCTTT.

This clonotype was recorded only once. The chain carries TRBV25-1 and TRBJ1-1; D gene ambiguous. The CDR3 runs 15 residues. V was shortened by 2 bases and J by 6 bases, with 16 bases between the two germline ends. Germline CDR1 and CDR2: MGHDK and SYGVNS. The DNA for the CDR3 is TGTGCCAGCAGTGAACCAGGCCTTGCGAGGGCTGAAGCTTTCTTT. Translating it yields CASSEPGLARAEAFF. Supplemented by reference TRBV25-1 and TRBJ1-1, the full variable domain reads EADIYQTPRYLVIGTGKKITLECSQTMGHDKMYWYQQDPGMELHLIHYSYGVNSTEKGDLSSESTVSRIRTEHFPLTLESARPSHTSQYLCASSEPGLARAEAFFGQGTRLTVV.

A few counts support this clonotype. The chain is built from TRBV9 and TRBJ2-7, with 8 bases identical to TRBD1. The trim removed 1 base at V and 7 bases at J, leaving 4 bases unmatched. The CDR3 has 13 residues. Germline loops: CDR1 SGDLS, CDR2 YYNGEE. The CDR3 DNA reads as TGTGCCAGCAGCGTACAGGGGGCGGGGGAGCAGTACTTC. Translated, it gives CASSVQGAGEQYF.

The V call is TRBV6-5, the J call TRBJ2-3; TRBD2 matches at 10 bases. The CDR3 contains 14 residues. Trimming took 7 bases from V and 3 from J; bases not matched to a gene: 4. The germline gives CDR1 MNHEY, CDR2 SVGAGI. The CDR3 is CASKLAGVTDTQYF. The CDR3 coding sequence is TGTGCCAGCAAGCTAGCGGGAGTAACAGATACGCAGTATTTT.

The chain employs TRBV20-1 and TRBJ1-4; no clear D gene. The CDR3 totals 16 residues. Germline CDR1 is DFQATT and CDR2 is SNEGSKA (reference sequence). Trimming took off 3 bases at V and 1 base at J, with 15 bases between the two ends. As DNA, the CDR3 is TGCAGTGCTAGTGAGGGAGCAATGGAAACTAATGAAAAACTGTTTTTT. Its translation is CSASEGAMETNEKLFF.

This clonotype was recorded a few times. The J gene is TRBJ1-1, the V gene TRBV19; D unresolved. CDR1 is LNHDA, CDR2 SQIVND, per germline (reference sequence). The V end lost 8 bases, the J end lost 1 base, and 8 bases lay between the germline ends. The CDR3 is 12 amino acids. The CDR3 coding sequence is TGTGCCAGTCGCCGAGGGAACACTGAAGCTTTCTTT. Translation: CASRRGNTEAFF.

This clonotype was observed a single time. This sequence joins TRBV7-2 and TRBJ2-7; D might be TRBD2 (5 bases). The CDR3 runs 14 residues. The V and J ends lost 1 base and 7 bases respectively, with 14 bases between them. The V gene's germline CDR1 is SGHTA and CDR2 FQGNSA. CDR3 amino acids: CASSLGMRSGEQYF. CDR3 sequence (DNA): TGTGCCAGCAGCTTAGGGATGCGGTCGGGGGAGCAGTACTTC.

The chain recombines TRBV27 with TRBJ2-3; the D gene could be TRBD1 or TRBD2 (7 bases each). The CDR3 contains 12 residues. The V gene's germline CDR1 is MNHEY and CDR2 SMNVEV (reference sequence). V was clipped by 8 bases and J by 8 bases, with 14 bases between them. The DNA for the CDR3 is TGTGCCAGCGGCAGGGGGAGGGGTACGCAGTATTTT. The encoded protein is CASGRGRGTQYF.

CDR3 nucleotide sequence: TGTGCCAGCAGCCAAGGGGCAGCGACTGAGCAGTTCTTC. It encodes CASSQGAATEQFF. The gene calls are TRBV3-1 and TRBJ2-1; D remains unclear. The CDR3 is 13 residues long. Between the trimmed V and J ends, which lost 1 base and 9 bases, there was a span of 10 bases. Germline-derived CDR1 and CDR2 are LGHDT and YNNKEL (reference sequence).

The chain is built from TRBV7-9 and TRBJ2-7, with D possibly being TRBD1 (7 bases). V dropped 1 base and J dropped 0 bases, with 13 bases sitting between them. The CDR3 length is 16 residues. Germline V gives CDR1 SEHNR, CDR2 FQNEAQ (reference sequence). CDR3 loop: CASSLDRQGGSYEQYF. In DNA form, the CDR3 reads TGTGCCAGCAGCTTAGATCGACAGGGAGGCTCCTACGAGCAGTACTTC.

This sequence joins TRBV5-6 and TRBJ2-5; D is unresolved. V was pared by 1 base and J by 5 bases, with 21 bases between. The CDR3 runs to 17 residues. The germline CDR1 and CDR2 sequences are SGHDT and YYEEEE. CDR3 sequence: CASSLFSGLASTETQYF. The CDR3 DNA is TGTGCCAGCAGCTTGTTCAGTGGGTTGGCTTCTACGGAGACCCAGTACTTC.

The chain joins TRBV29-1 to TRBJ2-5; maybe TRBD2 (7 bases). The V gene lost 3 bases and the J gene lost 4 bases, with 18 bases spanning the gap. The CDR3 is made up of 15 amino acids. Germline CDR1 and CDR2: SQVTM and ANQGSEA. The CDR3 sequence is CSVEVRGRGPETQYF. The CDR3 nucleotides are TGCAGCGTTGAGGTTAGGGGGAGGGGACCAGAGACCCAGTACTTC.